This TCR beta chain comes out of a study of blood T cell repertoires in COVID-19. Study-wide background: Sites across the United States, Italy and Spain contributed samples from acute and convalescent COVID-19. From T cells, B-cell-depleted T cells, or PBMCs came the material, which was cDNA or gDNA.

Seattle researchers signed up patients amid active infection and tracked them longitudinally. Per the study methods: Amplification with reference gene primers provided the estimates of nucleated cell counts. Data came from immunoSEQ multiplex PCR; TCRdb stores just in-frame clones and leaves some out. Clonal size and the V and J genes are those of that table, whereas D and trimming came from the DNA. Of approximately 300,000 clones listed, 90% were seen once; the top ten hold roughly 7%. Sequenced material: peripheral blood. This sequence originates from a woman in her thirties with COVID-19, enrolled during active disease.

The CDR3 bases are TGTGCCAGCAGCTTCAGGGCCTACGAGCAGTACTTC. Translation: CASSFRAYEQYF. The chain uses TRBV7-2 and TRBJ2-7; tentatively, D is TRBD1 (5 bases). The CDR3 is 12 amino acids. The V gene's germline CDR1 is SGHTA and CDR2 FQGNSA. Trimming took off 3 bases at V and 2 bases at J, with 5 bases between the two ends.